One and the same sample provided the 17 T cell receptor beta chains below, sequenced in a study of T-cell memory formation after mild COVID-19. Using its own MiXCR run on the 5' RACE reads, TCRdb lists one record per CDR3 protein. Found here are approximately 240,000 distinct CDR3 sequences, about a sixth of them singletons; the top ten hold about 3.5%. The sample taken for sequencing was PBMCs or a T cell subset sorted from them (not recorded which). Receptor source: a man aged 18 to 29 who had mild COVID-19 (a few samples of this study predate the infection). Cell type and time point are not known.

Only a few counts were recorded for this clonotype. The V and J genes are TRBV6-2 or TRBV6-3 and TRBJ2-7; D may be TRBD2 (5 bases). V shed 0 bases and J shed 6 bases, with 12 bases lying between them. The CDR3 has 14 amino acids. CDR1 MNHEY and CDR2 SVGEGT come from the germline V gene. This chain's CDR3 is CASSYSAGGSEQYV. Here the CDR3 DNA reads TGTGCCAGCAGTTACTCAGCCGGAGGTAGCGAGCAGTACGTC.

The chain employs TRBV7-9 and TRBJ1-6, with 7 bases identical to TRBD1. The V gene end was trimmed by 5 bases and the J gene end by 4 bases; junction bases not matched to a gene: 8. The CDR3 runs to 16 residues. Germline-derived CDR1 and CDR2 are SEHNR and FQNEAQ (reference sequence). In nucleotides, the CDR3 is TGTGCCAGCAGCGCCGACAGGGTTTGGTATAATTCACCCCTCCACTTT. Translated, it gives CASSADRVWYNSPLHF.

The rearrangement joins TRBV9 to TRBJ1-3; 7 nucleotides line up with TRBD1. J gave up 2 bases and V 3 bases, and 11 bases lay outside the gene matches. The CDR3 has 17 residues. Germline CDR1 reads SGDLS; CDR2 reads YYNGEE. The CDR3 DNA sequence: TGTGCCAGCAGCGAGGGGGCCCAGGGGCGCGCTGGAAACACCATATATTTT. Translating it yields CASSEGAQGRAGNTIYF.

In DNA, the CDR3 is TGTGCCAGCAGCTCAGGGACTAGCGGGACGTGGGAGACCCAGTACTTC. Amino acids: CASSSGTSGTWETQYF. This chain links TRBV7-9 with TRBJ2-5, with 13 bases fitting TRBD2. V shed 4 bases, J shed 5 bases, and the junction held 7 bases outside the gene matches. The CDR3 runs 16 residues. Germline lookup yields CDR1 SEHNR and CDR2 FQNEAQ (reference sequence).

The table lists this clonotype with a few counts. The chain is built from TRBV6-2 or TRBV6-3 and TRBJ2-2; D uncertain. The CDR3 is made up of 12 amino acids. The V end was cut by 4 bases, the J end by 1 base, with 1 base between. The germline V gene encodes CDR1 MNHEY and CDR2 SVGEGT. DNA of the CDR3: TGTGCCAGCAGTTGGAACACCGGGGAGCTGTTTTTT. Translated, it gives CASSWNTGELFF.

The V gene is TRBV28, the J gene TRBJ2-7; D gene ambiguous. CDR3 size: 13 residues. Germline CDR1 is MDHEN and CDR2 is SYDVKM. The germline V and J ends were trimmed by 6 bases and 5 bases, with 14 bases remaining between them. As DNA, the CDR3 is TGTGCCAGCAGCCCGACAACCGGCCACGAGCAGTACGTC. Translated: CASSPTTGHEQYV.

This clonotype occurred many times. The chain carries TRBV14 and TRBJ2-7; D tentatively reads TRBD1 or TRBD2 (5 bases each). CDR3 length: 13 amino acids. The V gene's germline CDR1 is SGHDN and CDR2 FVKESK. V was shortened by 4 bases and J by 7 bases, with 14 bases between the two germline ends. In DNA, the CDR3 is TGTGCCAGCAGCCCGCGTCTGAGGGGAGAGCAGTACTTC. Residues: CASSPRLRGEQYF.

This clonotype was detected only a few times. The rearrangement uses TRBV20-1 and TRBJ2-7; D gene uncertain. This CDR3 spans 13 amino acids. Trimming pared 1 base from V and 0 bases from J, leaving 7 bases between. Germline assignment: CDR1 DFQATT and CDR2 SNEGSKA (reference sequence). The CDR3, as DNA: TGCAGTGCTAGAGCTCCCAACTCCTACGAGCAGTACTTC. Its protein is CSARAPNSYEQYF.

This clonotype was detected a few times. This rearrangement joins TRBV29-1 to TRBJ2-5; possible D gene TRBD1, 6 bases. Between the trimmed V and J ends, which lost 7 bases and 5 bases, there was a span of 14 bases. This CDR3 contains 12 residues. Germline-derived CDR1 and CDR2 are SQVTM and ANQGSEA. The CDR3 DNA is TGCAGCGGGGGATACAGGGTGGAGACCCAGTACTTC. This translates into CSGGYRVETQYF.

This clonotype has just a few counts. J is TRBJ1-5 and V is TRBV6-2 or TRBV6-3; D ambiguous. Germline CDR1 is MNHEY and CDR2 is SVGEGT. The CDR3 is 15 amino acids. Between the trimmed V and J ends, which lost 2 bases and 2 bases, there was a span of 10 bases. CDR3 region: CASSYDTAGNQPQHF. The DNA for the CDR3 is TGTGCCAGCAGTTACGATACCGCTGGCAATCAGCCCCAGCATTTT.

This clonotype has at least ten counts. The chain uses TRBV18 and TRBJ2-4; TRBD1 matches 10 bases. Germline trimming cut 6 bases from V and 6 bases from J; bases unmatched to any gene: 5. This CDR3 comprises 14 residues. Per the germline V gene, CDR1 is KGHSH and CDR2 is LQKENI. CDR3 amino acids: CASSPDRGRNIQYF. The CDR3 nucleotides read TGTGCCAGCTCGCCGGACAGGGGGAGAAACATTCAGTACTTC.

The rearrangement links TRBV20-1 to TRBJ1-2; D is unclear. Germline assignment: CDR1 DFQATT and CDR2 SNEGSKA (reference sequence). Trimming stripped 5 bases from V and 2 bases from J, with 9 bases between. The CDR3 runs to 12 residues. The CDR3 region is CSAPDGNYGYTF. DNA of the CDR3: TGCAGTGCTCCCGACGGGAACTATGGCTACACCTTC.

The CDR3 nucleotides read TGCGCCAGCAGCCTCAGCGTCGGGCGAGATACGCAGTATTTT. It codes for CASSLSVGRDTQYF. The genes are TRBV5-1 and TRBJ2-3, with unresolved D. Between the trimmed V and J ends, which lost 4 bases and 5 bases, there was a span of 14 bases. The CDR3 has 14 residues. Germline assignment: CDR1 SGHRS and CDR2 YFSETQ.

This clonotype occurred a few times. This sequence joins TRBV6-2 or TRBV6-3 and TRBJ2-7; TRBD1 matches 8 bases. The germline CDR1 and CDR2 sequences are MNHEY and SVGEGT. Trimming took 7 bases from V and 5 from J; bases not matched to a gene: 7. The CDR3 contains 13 residues. CDR3 amino acids: CASMRGQGHEQYF. CDR3 coding DNA: TGTGCCAGCATGCGCGGACAGGGTCACGAGCAGTACTTC.

The table lists this clonotype with a few counts. The chain links TRBV7-2 to TRBJ2-1, with 7 bases lining up with TRBD1. Per germline, CDR1 SGHTA and CDR2 FQGNSA. With V trimmed by 4 bases and J by 5 bases, 8 bases remained unmatched. The CDR3 sequence is 15 residues long. CDR3 residues: CASSSGQSINNEQFF. For the CDR3, the DNA is TGTGCCAGCAGCTCGGGACAGAGTATCAACAATGAGCAGTTCTTC.

This clonotype has ten or more counts. CDR3 nucleotide sequence: TGTGCCAGCTCACCGGGACTGAACACTGAAGCTTTCTTT. This translates into CASSPGLNTEAFF. The chain is built from TRBV18 and TRBJ1-1; maybe TRBD1 (5 bases). V was clipped by 3 bases and J by 0 bases, with 5 bases between them. This CDR3 region has 13 residues. Per the germline V gene, CDR1 is KGHSH and CDR2 is LQKENI.

This clonotype has a handful of counts. V is TRBV7-8 and J is TRBJ1-5; 11 bases fit TRBD1. This CDR3 has 15 residues. Trimming cost V 5 bases and J 4 bases; bases outside gene matches: 4. Germline CDR1 is SGHVS and CDR2 is FQNEAQ. For the CDR3, the DNA is TGTGCCAGCAGCGCCGGACAGGGGGCTAATCAGCCCCAGCATTTT. Protein product: CASSAGQGANQPQHF. The full variable domain, rest sourced from reference TRBV7-8 and TRBJ1-5, is GAGVSQSPRYKVAKRGQDVALRCDPISGHVSLFWYQQALGQGPEFLTYFQNEAQLDKSGLPSDRFFAERPEGSVSTLKIQRTQQEDSAVYLCASSAGQGANQPQHFGDGTRLSIL.